Below are 10 T cell receptor beta chains sequenced from a single sample in a study of T cell changes during pregnancy in multiple sclerosis. Assay: immunoSEQ multiplex PCR; the TCRdb copy retains only in-frame clones and omits some. The sample holds about 75,000 clones, 85% to 95% seen once. The specimen was CD4+ T cells from peripheral blood mononuclear cells, collected before pregnancy. Receptors were obtained from a female donor with multiple sclerosis, enrolled in a pregnancy study.

The gene calls are TRBV7-3 and TRBJ2-1; weak D call: TRBD2 (5 bases). Germline V lookup: CDR1 SGHTA, CDR2 FQGTGA. The CDR3 has 15 residues. Trimming cost V 5 bases and J 8 bases, with 19 bases left between them. The CDR3 DNA reads TGTGCCAGCAGCCTCGTTGGTAGCGACACCCATGAGCAGTTCTTC. Translating gives CASSLVGSDTHEQFF. Using reference TRBV7-3 and TRBJ2-1 for the parts outside the CDR3, the full variable domain is GAGVSQTPSNKVTEKGKYVELRCDPISGHTALYWYRQSLGQGPEFLIYFQGTGAADDSGLPNDRFFAVRPEGSVSTLKIQRTERGDSAVYLCASSLVGSDTHEQFFGPGTRLTVL.

V usage is TRBV2 and J usage is TRBJ2-2; 10 bases align to TRBD1. The CDR3 totals 16 residues. Germline V gene lookup returns CDR1 SNHLY and CDR2 FYNNEI. V was pared by 2 bases and J by 4 bases, with 4 bases of the junction left unmatched. CDR3 nucleotides: TGTGCCAGCAGTGAATCCGGGACAGGGGTCACCGGGGAGCTGTTTTTT. Protein: CASSESGTGVTGELFF.

V gene TRBV2 combines with J gene TRBJ2-1; TRBD1 is a possible D gene (5 bases). This CDR3 is 12 amino acids long. V shed 3 bases and J shed 10 bases, with 10 bases lying between them. The germline gives CDR1 SNHLY, CDR2 FYNNEI. CDR3 in DNA: TGTGCCAGCAGTGACAGGGTGGTGGAGCAGTTCTTC. It encodes CASSDRVVEQFF.

The genes are TRBV18 and TRBJ2-7; tentative D call: TRBD2 (5 bases). The CDR3 length is 17 residues. Germline V CDR1 and CDR2: KGHSH, LQKENI. Trimming stripped 3 bases from V and 5 bases from J, with 23 bases between. CDR3 coding DNA: TGTGCCAGCTCACCTAATAACGGACTTTCTTCAGTCCACGAGCAGTACTTC. Translating gives CASSPNNGLSSVHEQYF.

The rearrangement uses TRBV19 and TRBJ1-2, with D uncertain. The ends were cut back, 5 bases at V and 3 bases at J, with 7 bases in the middle. This CDR3 has 12 residues. Looked up from germline, CDR1 is LNHDA and CDR2 is SQIVND (reference sequence). CDR3 in DNA: TGTGCCAGTAGTTTTACAGACTATGGCTACACCTTC. Translation gives CASSFTDYGYTF.

The V call is TRBV5-1, the J call TRBJ2-7; 10 bases map to TRBD1. The CDR3 sequence is 16 residues long. Germline CDR1 and CDR2: SGHRS and YFSETQ. V lost 4 bases, J lost 3 bases, and 10 bases stayed unmatched. The CDR3 loop is CASSLVPGQGIYEQYF. The DNA of the CDR3 is TGCGCCAGCAGCCTCGTTCCGGGACAGGGGATCTACGAGCAGTACTTC.

V gene TRBV28 combines with J gene TRBJ2-4, with 8 bases that match TRBD2. V gave up 8 bases and J gave up 1 base; unmatched junction bases: 4. CDR3 size: 14 residues. The germline V gene has CDR1 MDHEN and CDR2 SYDVKM. CDR3 bases: TGTGCCAGCCTGTCGGGGGGGGCCAAAAACATTCAGTACTTC. Translating gives CASLSGGAKNIQYF.

The chain carries TRBV5-1 and TRBJ2-3; 7 positions match TRBD1. Germline trimming cut 0 bases from V and 4 bases from J; bases unmatched to any gene: 17. Germline CDR1 and CDR2: SGHRS and YFSETQ. The CDR3 is 19 amino acids. The CDR3 sequence: CASSLVPRLRGRGADTQYF. The CDR3 coding sequence is TGCGCCAGCAGCTTGGTGCCTCGTCTCAGGGGGAGAGGGGCAGATACGCAGTATTTT. Supplemented by reference TRBV5-1 and TRBJ2-3, the full variable domain reads KAGVTQTPRYLIKTRGQQVTLSCSPISGHRSVSWYQQTPGQGLQFLFEYFSETQRNKGNFPGRFSGRQFSNSRSEMNVSTLELGDSALYLCASSLVPRLRGRGADTQYFGPGTRLTVL.

J is TRBJ2-5 and V is TRBV2, with D tentatively TRBD2 (7 bases). Germline values: CDR1 SNHLY, CDR2 FYNNEI. Between the trimmed V and J ends, which lost 7 bases and 5 bases, there was a span of 20 bases. The CDR3 runs to 15 residues. This CDR3 reads CASNRGGGSGETQYF. In DNA, the CDR3 is TGTGCCAGCAACCGCGGGGGCGGGAGTGGTGAGACCCAGTACTTC.

The genes are TRBV4-2 and TRBJ2-2; 8 bases line up with TRBD2. V lost 4 bases, J lost 0 bases, and 10 bases stayed unmatched. The length of the CDR3 is 18 residues. Germline V lookup: CDR1 LGHNA, CDR2 YNFKEQ. In DNA, the CDR3 is TGTGCCAGCAGCCTCAGGGCGGTAGCGGGAACGAACACCGGGGAGCTGTTTTTT. Residues: CASSLRAVAGTNTGELFF.